A selection of T cell receptor beta chains follows, all from one sample in a study of vaccination effects on CD4 cells after COVID-19. The antigens for these receptors are not known. Assay: immunoSEQ multiplex PCR; the TCRdb copy retains only in-frame clones and omits some. The sample shows under 70,000 clones, 76% of them seen only once. The material was CD4+ T cells from PBMCs cultured with HIV peptides, obtained before COVID-19 vaccination. The receptors were gathered from a human donor who had a prior SARS-CoV-2 infection. CDR3s include the opening cysteine and the closing phenylalanine or tryptophan. A D gene is named only where the DNA matches it firmly. Only some rows state a clone size, as once, few, many or a class for expanded clones.

v_call	clone_size	d_call	cdr3_length	j_call	cdr3_nt	cdr3_aa
TRBV30	few	-	15	TRBJ1-6	TGTGCCTGGAGTGTACTACCGGGCGCTCGTTCACCCCTCCACTTT	CAWSVLPGARSPLHF
TRBV7-8	-	-	16	TRBJ2-7	TGTGCCAGCAGCGTACAGATTAGCGGCAGCTCCTACGAGCAGTACTTC	CASSVQISGSSYEQYF
TRBV7-8	-	TRBD1	13	TRBJ1-4	TGTGCCAGCAGCTTACAACAGGGGGCCAAACTGTTTTTT	CASSLQQGAKLFF
TRBV5-1	-	TRBD2	16	TRBJ2-5	TGCGCCAGCAGCGTTGCCGGGACTAGCGGACAAGAGACCCAGTACTTC	CASSVAGTSGQETQYF
TRBV4-3	once	-	13	TRBJ1-1	TGCGCCAGCAGCCAAGATCGTGACACTGAAGCTTTCTTT	CASSQDRDTEAFF
TRBV11-2	-	-	16	TRBJ1-1	TGTGCCAGCAGCTTAGATTTGGGGTTGGGGAACACTGAAGCTTTCTTT	CASSLDLGLGNTEAFF
TRBV29-1	few	-	10	TRBJ2-5	TGCAGCGTCGTAATAGGGACCCAGTACTTC	CSVVIGTQYF
TRBV6-5	once	-	14	TRBJ2-3	TGTGCCAGCAGCCGGGGGCAGGGTTGGGATACGCAGTATTTT	CASSRGQGWDTQYF
TRBV7-3	-	-	15	TRBJ2-1	TGTGCCAGCAGCCTAGACTACAGCTCCTACAATGAGCAGTTCTTC	CASSLDYSSYNEQFF
TRBV12-3/TRBV12-4	-	-	13	TRBJ1-1	TGTGCCAGCAGACGTCTTGGGAACACTGAAGCTTTCTTT	CASRRLGNTEAFF
TRBV7-3	few	TRBD2	15	TRBJ2-1	TGTGCCAGCAGCGCCCGTAGCGGGAGTTCTGATGAGCAGTTCTTC	CASSARSGSSDEQFF
TRBV23-1	-	-	14	TRBJ1-5	TGCGCCAGCCAACGTGGAGTGTCACTTCAGCCCCAGCATTTT	CASQRGVSLQPQHF
TRBV5-6	-	-	14	TRBJ1-6	TGTGCCAGCAGCCAACGGCAGGGTTTATCACCCCTCCACTTT	CASSQRQGLSPLHF
TRBV7-2	-	-	15	TRBJ1-2	TGTGCCAGCAGCTCCCAGGGGACCGGGGGTAGAAGCTACACCTTC	CASSSQGTGGRSYTF
TRBV12-5	once	TRBD2	16	TRBJ2-1	TGTGCTAGTAGGGGGCGTGGGACTAGCGGGAACAATGAGCAGTTCTTC	CASRGRGTSGNNEQFF
TRBV2	-	-	13	TRBJ1-4	TGTGCCAGCAGTGAACAGAATAATGAAAAACTGTTTTTT	CASSEQNNEKLFF
TRBV6-5	-	-	14	TRBJ2-7	TGTGCCAGCAGGACGAGGCCACAGTCCTACGAGCAGTACTTC	CASRTRPQSYEQYF
TRBV4-1	-	-	15	TRBJ2-7	TGCGCCAGCAGATTTAGGGAACCGTATGGCTACGAGCAGTACTTC	CASRFREPYGYEQYF
TRBV7-3	-	-	15	TRBJ2-3	TGTGCCAGCAGCTTACAGTACCCTAGCACAGATACGCAGTATTTT	CASSLQYPSTDTQYF
TRBV27	-	-	13	TRBJ1-1	TGTGCCAGCAGTTTAGGGAGGGGCACTGAAGCTTTCTTT	CASSLGRGTEAFF
TRBV3-1/TRBV3-2	-	-	14	TRBJ2-5	TGTGCCAGCAGCCAAGACAGGTACCAAGAGACCCAGTACTTC	CASSQDRYQETQYF
TRBV18	-	TRBD1	15	TRBJ1-2	TGTGCCAGCTCAGAGGCGGCCAGGGGGCTACTTGGCTACACCTTC	CASSEAARGLLGYTF
TRBV2	-	-	12	TRBJ2-1	TGTGCCAGCAGTGCCCGTCGGAGTGAGCAGTTCTTC	CASSARRSEQFF
TRBV13	-	-	14	TRBJ2-3	TGTGCCAGCAGCCAAGTCGCCTACACAGATACGCAGTATTTT	CASSQVAYTDTQYF
TRBV6-5	-	TRBD2	16	TRBJ2-7	TGTGCCAGCAGTTACTCCGGGCCCCGGGGGGGCTACGAGCAGTACTTC	CASSYSGPRGGYEQYF
TRBV5-1	-	-	15	TRBJ2-7	TGCGCCAGCAACACCGCAGGGGGGGGGCCCTACGAGCAGTACTTC	CASNTAGGGPYEQYF
TRBV18	-	-	15	TRBJ1-2	TGTGCCAGCTCACCCGACAGGACCTCCAACTATGGCTACACCTTC	CASSPDRTSNYGYTF
TRBV5-5	-	-	13	TRBJ2-5	TGTGCCAGCAGCTTGCTTTTAGAAGAGACCCAGTACTTC	CASSLLLEETQYF
TRBV11-2	-	-	17	TRBJ2-1	TGTGCCAGCAGCTTAGGGATCCGGGTGGGCTCCTACAATGAGCAGTTCTTC	CASSLGIRVGSYNEQFF
TRBV13	-	TRBD2	15	TRBJ2-2	TGTGCCAGCAGCCTTGATCTAGCGGGGACCGGGGAGCTGTTTTTT	CASSLDLAGTGELFF
TRBV4-1	-	TRBD1	15	TRBJ2-5	TGCGCCAGCAGCCAAGATCAGGGGGAGTGGGAGACCCAGTACTTC	CASSQDQGEWETQYF
TRBV7-2	-	-	14	TRBJ1-2	TGTGCCAGCAGCCTCACTGGGATAACCTATGGCTACACCTTC	CASSLTGITYGYTF
TRBV2	-	-	14	TRBJ2-3	TGTGCCAGCAGTGAAACTTCTAGCACAGATACGCAGTATTTT	CASSETSSTDTQYF
TRBV18	-	-	15	TRBJ2-5	TGTGCCAGCTCACCAGGAGGGGTAAGGTCTTCGACCCAGTACTTC	CASSPGGVRSSTQYF
TRBV10-3	-	TRBD1	14	TRBJ2-1	TGTGCCATCAGTGAGGGGACAGTAGACAATGAGCAGTTCTTC	CAISEGTVDNEQFF
TRBV4-2	-	TRBD1	15	TRBJ1-4	TGTGCCAGCAGCCAACTACAGGGGACTAATGAAAAACTGTTTTTT	CASSQLQGTNEKLFF
TRBV27	once	TRBD1	17	TRBJ1-6	TGTGCCAGCAGTTTTCCGGGACAGCACTCCTATAATTCACCCCTCCACTTT	CASSFPGQHSYNSPLHF
TRBV12-5	-	-	16	TRBJ2-2	TGTGCTAGTGGTCTGGGTATTAACGCGAACACCGGGGAGCTGTTTTTT	CASGLGINANTGELFF
TRBV5-1	-	-	15	TRBJ2-7	TGCGCCAGCAGCGTGGTCCCGGGACGGAACTACGAGCAGTACTTC	CASSVVPGRNYEQYF
TRBV6-5	-	-	14	TRBJ1-5	TGTGCCAGCACCGCCGACAGAGACCATCAGCCCCAGCATTTT	CASTADRDHQPQHF
TRBV5-1	-	TRBD1	15	TRBJ2-1	TGCGCCAGCAGCTTCACGGACAGGGAGAACAATGAGCAGTTCTTC	CASSFTDRENNEQFF
TRBV2	-	TRBD1	13	TRBJ2-3	TGTGCCAGCAGTGCCCAGGGGGTAGATACGCAGTATTTT	CASSAQGVDTQYF
TRBV5-1	-	TRBD2	15	TRBJ2-1	TGCGCCAGCAGCATACTAGCGGGAGAGGGGAATGAGCAGTTCTTC	CASSILAGEGNEQFF
TRBV4-1	-	TRBD2	16	TRBJ2-2	TGCGCCAGCAGCCATCCGACTAGCGGGGTTGGCGGGGAGCTGTTTTTT	CASSHPTSGVGGELFF
TRBV6-6	-	TRBD2	16	TRBJ2-7	TGTGCCAGCACCCCGCGGGAGGGGTTCCCCTCCTACGAGCAGTACTTC	CASTPREGFPSYEQYF
TRBV3-1/TRBV3-2	medium-sized	TRBD2	14	TRBJ2-1	TGTGCCACCAATCCAGGAGTGAGCGGGAGGGGGCAGTTCTTC	CATNPGVSGRGQFF
TRBV5-1	-	-	15	TRBJ2-4	TGCGCCAGCAGCGAAAATAGCGGAGCCAAAAACATTCAGTACTTC	CASSENSGAKNIQYF
TRBV5-6	-	-	14	TRBJ2-5	TGTGCCAGCAGCTTGAGTTGGGAGCCGGAGACCCAGTACTTC	CASSLSWEPETQYF